This T cell receptor beta chain was identified during a study of cytomegalovirus exposure and HLA in healthy donors. Study information: Genotyping of nearly 400 donors showed that around 86% belonged to the Caucasian-associated ancestry cluster.

Points from the study as a whole: Later work showed greater clonal expansion in HLA-associated TCR beta chains than in equally common others.

V was shortened by 6 bases and J by 1 base, with 10 bases between the two germline ends. Germline loops: CDR1 SEHNR, CDR2 FQNEAQ (reference sequence). The CDR3 has 14 residues. To note about this clone: Its antigen is as yet unknown.

Though nominally healthy at sampling, donors likely had unrecorded immune exposures. PCR was performed using 60 Vbeta and 13 Jbeta primers. Method: immunoSEQ multiplex PCR; TCRdb's copy keeps in-frame clones and lacks some. The sample has approximately 160,000 clones, approximately 80% seen once. The sequencing sample was made of PBMCs. This rearrangement joins TRBV7-9 to TRBJ1-5, with D possibly matching TRBD1 (5 bases). The source of this sequence is a woman between 25 and 40 years old in good health and CMV-seronegative. This chain's CDR3 is CASSGGLSNQPQHF. CDR3 sequence (DNA): TGTGCCAGCAGTGGGGGGTTAAGCAATCAGCCCCAGCATTTT. Based on the CDR3 plus reference TRBV7-9 and TRBJ1-5, the full variable domain is DTGVSQNPRHKITKRGQNVTFRCDPISEHNRLYWYRQTLGQGPEFLTYFQNEAQLEKSRLLSDRFSAERPKGSFSTLEIQRTEQGDSAMYLCASSGGLSNQPQHFGDGTRLSIL.